This T cell receptor beta chain is from a study of control samples from healthy donors and cancer patients. This CDR3 is built from 13 residues. CDR1 is SGHDN, CDR2 FVKESK, per germline. Unmatched junction bases numbered 2, after V lost 3 bases and J lost 5 bases. The data were produced by immunoSEQ multiplex PCR, yet TCRdb's version contains in-frame clones alone and is incomplete. Of about 140,000 clones in the sample, approximately 92% were seen once. The receptor was derived from a man aged 25 to 40 in good health. The chain carries TRBV14 and TRBJ1-1, with 8 nucleotides matching TRBD1. The source material was blood. The CDR3 DNA reads TGTGCCAGCAGCCAGTACAGGGGGACTGAAGCTTTCTTT. Translation gives CASSQYRGTEAFF.